The next 18 T cell receptor beta chains were all read from a single sample in a study of cytotoxic CD8 clonotypes in ibrutinib-treated CLL. The protocol was immunoSEQ multiplex PCR, while the TCRdb copy is restricted to in-frame clones and leaves out a portion. The sample lists some 120,000 clones; 58% were seen once. The sequencing used PBMCs, collected after 24 months of ibrutinib treatment. These receptors all come from a human donor with chronic lymphocytic leukemia.

This clone occurred many times. The rearrangement links TRBV6-5 to TRBJ1-2; TRBD1 aligns across 8 bases. Germline values: CDR1 MNHEY, CDR2 SVGAGI. V lost 2 bases, J lost 5 bases, and 7 bases stayed unmatched. The length of the CDR3 is 15 residues. CDR3 region: CASSYGTGRQYGYTF. The CDR3 DNA sequence: TGTGCCAGCAGTTACGGGACAGGTCGCCAATATGGCTACACCTTC.

This clone has more than one count but fewer than ten. DNA for the CDR3: TGTGCCAGCAGTAACTGGGGGCTCCAGGGGAACACCATATATTTT. Its translation: CASSNWGLQGNTIYF. The chain joins TRBV5-6 to TRBJ1-3; maybe TRBD1 (6 bases). Trimming left V 5 bases short and J 7 bases short, with 19 bases between. CDR3 length: 15 residues. The germline CDR1 and CDR2 sequences are SGHDT and YYEEEE.

Concerning this clone itself: This clone may be a read error of a much larger clone one base away. The chain combines TRBV6-5 with TRBJ2-2; D is uncertain. Trimming cost V 4 bases and J 4 bases, with 1 base left between them. CDR1 MNHEY and CDR2 SVGAGI come from the germline V gene. This CDR3 comprises 11 residues. Here the CDR3 DNA reads TGTGCCAGCAGTTCCACCGGGGAGCTGTTTTTT. This encodes CASSSTGELFF.

This clone showed up many times. This chain connects TRBV6-4 to TRBJ2-1, with D possibly called TRBD1 or TRBD2 (5 bases each). The CDR3 extends over 13 amino acids. V was clipped by 4 bases and J by 5 bases, with 9 bases between them. Germline V CDR1 and CDR2: MRHNA, SNTAGT. The CDR3 DNA reads as TGTGCCAGCAGTGGAGGGGATCACAATGAGCAGTTCTTC. Translating it yields CASSGGDHNEQFF.

Only one count was recorded for this clone. This chain connects TRBV6-6 to TRBJ2-2, with D perhaps matching TRBD1 or TRBD2 (5 bases each). Trimming removed 8 bases at V and 6 bases at J, with 19 bases between. This CDR3 has 15 amino acids. CDR1 is MNHNY and CDR2 is SVGAGI in the germline V gene (reference sequence). The CDR3 DNA reads as TGTGCCAGCCCCCGTGACCCAGGGCGGGCCGGGGAGCTGTTTTTT. Translation gives CASPRDPGRAGELFF.

The chain uses TRBV9 and TRBJ2-3, with a possible D match to TRBD2 (5 bases). CDR1 and CDR2 (germline): SGDLS, YYNGEE. The V end lost 0 bases, the J end lost 4 bases, and 12 bases lay between the germline ends. The CDR3 runs to 15 residues. The CDR3 is CASSVGGLASDTQYF. CDR3 DNA: TGTGCCAGCAGCGTAGGGGGTCTAGCCTCAGATACGCAGTATTTT.

The CDR3 DNA is TGTGCCAGCAGCTCCAGATCAGGGCCCGGAAACACCATATATTTT. It encodes CASSSRSGPGNTIYF. This chain uses TRBV7-9 with TRBJ1-3; possible D gene TRBD1, 5 bases. The CDR3 runs 15 residues. The V gene lost 4 bases and the J gene lost 4 bases, with 14 bases spanning the gap. Per the germline V gene, CDR1 is SEHNR and CDR2 is FQNEAQ (reference sequence). Based on the CDR3 plus reference TRBV7-9 and TRBJ1-3, the full variable domain is DTGVSQNPRHKITKRGQNVTFRCDPISEHNRLYWYRQTLGQGPEFLTYFQNEAQLEKSRLLSDRFSAERPKGSFSTLEIQRTEQGDSAMYLCASSSRSGPGNTIYFGEGSWLTVV.

J is TRBJ1-1 and V is TRBV30; D remains ambiguous. V gave up 0 bases and J gave up 1 base, with 6 bases separating them. Per germline, CDR1 GTSNPN and CDR2 SVGIG (reference sequence). The CDR3 covers 13 residues. CDR3: CAWSVSSNTEAFF. For the CDR3, the DNA is TGTGCCTGGAGTGTGAGTTCGAACACTGAAGCTTTCTTT.

The chain has TRBV9 and TRBJ2-3; 16 bases match TRBD2. CDR1 and CDR2 (germline): SGDLS, YYNGEE. J lost 5 bases, V lost 3 bases, and 9 bases had no gene match. This CDR3 region has 18 residues. In DNA, the CDR3 is TGTGCCAGCAGCGAAGGGACTAGCGGGGGGGCCGAGCTAGATACGCAGTATTTT. Encoded protein: CASSEGTSGGAELDTQYF.

The gene calls are TRBV6-4 and TRBJ1-2; D possibly corresponds to TRBD1 (5 bases). Trimming pared 6 bases from V and 8 bases from J, leaving 19 bases between. The CDR3 totals 14 residues. Germline V gene lookup returns CDR1 MRHNA and CDR2 SNTAGT. CDR3 DNA sequence: TGTGCCAGCAGCCCCTCCGGGGCAGGCGGGGGCTACACCTTC. Translated: CASSPSGAGGGYTF.

This rearrangement joins TRBV6-6 to TRBJ2-3, with 8 bases fitting TRBD1. The junction had 7 bases not matched to a gene; V was cut back by 7 bases and J by 4 bases. The CDR3 contains 14 residues. The germline V gene has CDR1 MNHNY and CDR2 SVGAGI (reference sequence). The CDR3 is CASKTGGGPDTQYF. The CDR3 DNA reads as TGTGCCAGCAAAACAGGGGGAGGCCCAGATACGCAGTATTTT.

The V gene is TRBV5-1, the J gene TRBJ2-5; TRBD2 matches 9 bases. V lost 4 bases, J lost 3 bases, and 4 bases stayed unmatched. This CDR3 is built from 14 residues. The germline gives CDR1 SGHRS, CDR2 YFSETQ. The CDR3 DNA sequence: TGCGCCAGCAGCCAGACTAGCGGAAAAGAGACCCAGTACTTC. Translating it yields CASSQTSGKETQYF.

V and J are TRBV4-2 and TRBJ2-3; the D gene could be TRBD1 or TRBD2 (5 bases each). The ends were cut back, 5 bases at V and 6 bases at J, with 21 bases in the middle. CDR1 is LGHNA, CDR2 YNFKEQ, per germline. The CDR3 has 16 amino acids. The CDR3 DNA follows: TGTGCCAGCAGCTCGGGCCTAGCTGGGACCATGGATACGCAGTATTTT. This encodes CASSSGLAGTMDTQYF.

The V gene is TRBV7-9, the J gene TRBJ1-2; D may be TRBD1 (6 bases). CDR1 is SEHNR, CDR2 FQNEAQ, per germline (reference sequence). CDR3 length: 11 amino acids. Trimming took off 4 bases at V and 8 bases at J, with 8 bases between the two ends. In nucleotides, the CDR3 is TGTGCCAGCAGCTCAGGGGCCGGCTACACCTTC. Translating it yields CASSSGAGYTF.

The chain links TRBV29-1 to TRBJ1-2; D gene unclear. V was cut by 3 bases and J by 1 base, with 12 bases left in between. This CDR3 is 14 amino acids long. Germline V gene data show CDR1 as SQVTM and CDR2 as ANQGSEA. CDR3 DNA sequence: TGCAGCGTTGATGCTTGGGCCGTTAACTATGGCTACACCTTC. Its protein is CSVDAWAVNYGYTF.

The chain links TRBV7-3 to TRBJ1-2; TRBD1 agrees at 7 bases. The CDR3 runs 15 residues. The V gene end was trimmed by 1 base and the J gene end by 0 bases; junction bases not matched to a gene: 2. Per the germline V gene, CDR1 is SGHTA and CDR2 is FQGTGA. This CDR3 reads CASSLKGGSNYGYTF. The CDR3 nucleotides are TGTGCCAGCAGCTTAAAAGGGGGCTCTAACTATGGCTACACCTTC.

This clone was picked up one time. The chain has TRBV6-5 and TRBJ2-7, with TRBD1 matching over 10 bases. The germline V gene encodes CDR1 MNHEY and CDR2 SVGAGI. Losses at the gene ends were 2 bases for V and 3 bases for J; bases not matched to a gene: 1. The length of the CDR3 is 14 residues. CDR3 nucleotide sequence: TGTGCCAGCAGTTACCGGACAGGGGGCTACGAGCAGTACTTC. Its protein is CASSYRTGGYEQYF.

This clone was detected only a few times. This sequence joins TRBV14 and TRBJ1-1; D gene ambiguous. V lost 4 bases and J 7 bases, leaving 16 bases between the germline ends. The CDR3 contains 14 residues. Germline V gives CDR1 SGHDN, CDR2 FVKESK. Here the CDR3 DNA reads TGTGCCAGCAGCCGAAGGGCCAGTTCTATTGAAGCTTTCTTT. Its protein is CASSRRASSIEAFF.